This T cell receptor (beta chain) was identified in a study of cytomegalovirus exposure and HLA in healthy donors. The PCR used 60 Vbeta and 13 Jbeta primers. Measured with immunoSEQ multiplex PCR; TCRdb has only the in-frame clones, and not every one. The data show around 170,000 clones, with approximately 84% seen just once and around 3.9% held by the top ten. CDR3 length: 15 amino acids. Trimming removed 0 bases from V and 6 bases from J, with 10 bases in between. Germline CDR1 and CDR2: SGHDT and YYEEEE. The chain combines TRBV5-6 with TRBJ1-6, with D maybe TRBD1 (6 bases). Sequenced: PBMCs. The TCR comes from a man in his fifties or sixties in good health and CMV-seronegative. The CDR3 nucleotides read TGTGCCAGCAGCTTGGATCAGGGGAGTAATTCACCCCTCCACTTT. Translation: CASSLDQGSNSPLHF.